The T cell receptor (beta chain) under discussion was sequenced for a study of cytomegalovirus exposure and HLA in healthy donors. Germline lookup yields CDR1 SEHNR and CDR2 FQNEAQ (reference sequence). This CDR3 contains 12 residues. The PCR employed 60 Vbeta primers together with 13 Jbeta primers. The repertoire was sequenced with immunoSEQ multiplex PCR; TCRdb's copy has only in-frame clones and lacks some. This table holds roughly 110,000 clones, about 80% found once. Remarks on this clone: One junction end disagrees with the germline gene, perhaps due to a read error.

The sequencing input was PBMCs. The TCR originated in a female donor in good health and CMV-seronegative. The chain recombines TRBV7-9 with TRBJ1-5; D not resolved. The DNA for the CDR3 is TGTTCCAGCAGCTTGAGGAATCAGCCCCAGCATTTT. Residues: CSSSLRNQPQHF.